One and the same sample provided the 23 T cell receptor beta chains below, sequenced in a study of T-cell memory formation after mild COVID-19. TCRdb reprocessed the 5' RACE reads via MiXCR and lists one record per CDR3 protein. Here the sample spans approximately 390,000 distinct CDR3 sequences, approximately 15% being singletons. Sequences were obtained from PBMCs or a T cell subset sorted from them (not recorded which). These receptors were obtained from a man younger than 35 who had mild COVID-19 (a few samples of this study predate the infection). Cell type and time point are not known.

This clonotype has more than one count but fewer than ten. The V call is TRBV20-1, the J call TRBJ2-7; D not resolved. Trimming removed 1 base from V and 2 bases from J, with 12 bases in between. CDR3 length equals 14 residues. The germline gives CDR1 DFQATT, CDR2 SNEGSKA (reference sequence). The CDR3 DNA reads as TGCAGTGCTAGAGTCCGACCGGGCCCCTACGAGCAGTACTTC. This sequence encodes CSARVRPGPYEQYF.

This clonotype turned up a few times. The CDR3 is CASTVDRGLGYTF. CDR3 bases: TGTGCCAGCACCGTGGACAGGGGGCTTGGCTACACCTTC. The rearrangement uses TRBV5-5 and TRBJ1-2, with TRBD1 matching over 11 bases. V lost 6 bases, J lost 7 bases, and 5 bases stayed unmatched. The CDR3 totals 13 residues. CDR1 SGHKS and CDR2 YYEKEE come from the germline V gene (reference sequence).

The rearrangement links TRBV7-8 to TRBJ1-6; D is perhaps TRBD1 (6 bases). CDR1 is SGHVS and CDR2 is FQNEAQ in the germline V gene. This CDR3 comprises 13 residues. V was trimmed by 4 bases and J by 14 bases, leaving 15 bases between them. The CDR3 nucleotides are TGTGCCAGCAGCTCCGCCGGGACATCAACCCTCCACTTT. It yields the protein CASSSAGTSTLHF.

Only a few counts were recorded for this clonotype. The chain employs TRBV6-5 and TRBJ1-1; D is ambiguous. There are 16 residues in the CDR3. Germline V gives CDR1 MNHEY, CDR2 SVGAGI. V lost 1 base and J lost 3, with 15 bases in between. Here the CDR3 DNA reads TGTGCCAGCAGTTACTATACCGGGCCCCGGGACACTGAAGCTTTCTTT. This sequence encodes CASSYYTGPRDTEAFF.

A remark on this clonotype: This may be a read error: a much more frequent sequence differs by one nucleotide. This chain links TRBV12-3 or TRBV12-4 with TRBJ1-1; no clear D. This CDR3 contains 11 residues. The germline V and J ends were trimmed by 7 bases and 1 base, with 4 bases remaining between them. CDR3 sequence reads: CASMENTEAFF. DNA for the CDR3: TGTGCCAGCATGGAGAACACTGAAGCTTTCTTT.

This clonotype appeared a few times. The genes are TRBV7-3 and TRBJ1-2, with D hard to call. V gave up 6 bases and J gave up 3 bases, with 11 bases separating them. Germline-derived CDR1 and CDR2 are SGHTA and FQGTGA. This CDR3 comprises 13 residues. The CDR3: CASSLDDHYGYTF. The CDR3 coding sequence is TGTGCCAGCAGTCTCGACGATCACTATGGCTACACCTTC.

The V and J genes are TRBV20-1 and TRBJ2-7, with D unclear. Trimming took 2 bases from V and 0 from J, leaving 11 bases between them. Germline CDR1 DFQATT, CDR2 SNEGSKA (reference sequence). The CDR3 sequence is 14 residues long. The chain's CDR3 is CSARYDIHSYEQYF. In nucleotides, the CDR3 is TGCAGTGCTAGATATGACATCCACTCCTACGAGCAGTACTTC.

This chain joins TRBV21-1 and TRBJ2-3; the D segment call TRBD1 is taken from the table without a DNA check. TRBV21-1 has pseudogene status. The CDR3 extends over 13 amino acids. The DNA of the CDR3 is TGTGCCACCCCGGGGGCGTGCACAGATACGCAGTATTTT. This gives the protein CATPGACTDTQYF.

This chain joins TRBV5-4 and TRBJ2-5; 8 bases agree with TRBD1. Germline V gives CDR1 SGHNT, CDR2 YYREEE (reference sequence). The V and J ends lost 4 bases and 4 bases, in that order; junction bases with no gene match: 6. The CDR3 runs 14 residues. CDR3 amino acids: CASSPAGGGETQYF. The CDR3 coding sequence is TGTGCCAGCAGCCCGGCAGGGGGCGGAGAGACCCAGTACTTC. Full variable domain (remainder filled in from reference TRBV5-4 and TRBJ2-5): ETGVTQSPTHLIKTRGQQVTLRCSSQSGHNTVSWYQQALGQGPQFIFQYYREEENGRGNFPPRFSGLQFPNYSSELNVNALELDDSALYLCASSPAGGGETQYFGPGTRLLVL.

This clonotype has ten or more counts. CDR3 in amino acids: CASSPEGAIANYGYTF. Here the CDR3 DNA reads TGCGCCAGCAGCCCCGAGGGGGCAATAGCTAACTATGGCTACACCTTC. The chain has TRBV5-1 and TRBJ1-2; 7 bases fit TRBD1. The CDR3 has 16 residues. V gave up 4 bases and J gave up 0 bases; unmatched junction bases: 9. CDR1 SGHRS and CDR2 YFSETQ come from the germline V gene.

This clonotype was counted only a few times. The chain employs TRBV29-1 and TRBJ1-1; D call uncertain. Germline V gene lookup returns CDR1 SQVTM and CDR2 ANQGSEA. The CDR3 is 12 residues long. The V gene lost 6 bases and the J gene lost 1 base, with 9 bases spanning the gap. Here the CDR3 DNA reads TGCAGCGTATTCAGTACGAACACTGAAGCTTTCTTT. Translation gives CSVFSTNTEAFF.

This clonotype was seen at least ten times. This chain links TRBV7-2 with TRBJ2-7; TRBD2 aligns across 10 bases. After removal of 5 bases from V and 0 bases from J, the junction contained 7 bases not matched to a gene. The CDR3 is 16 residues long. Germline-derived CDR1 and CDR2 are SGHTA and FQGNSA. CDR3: CASSVTSGDFSYEQYF. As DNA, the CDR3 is TGTGCCAGCAGCGTAACTAGCGGGGATTTCTCCTACGAGCAGTACTTC.

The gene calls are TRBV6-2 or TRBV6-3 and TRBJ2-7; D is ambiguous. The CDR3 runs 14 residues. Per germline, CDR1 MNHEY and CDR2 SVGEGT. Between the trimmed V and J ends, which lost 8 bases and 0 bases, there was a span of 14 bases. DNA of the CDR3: TGTGCCAGCCAGAGAGACCTATACTCCTACGAGCAGTACGTC. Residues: CASQRDLYSYEQYV.

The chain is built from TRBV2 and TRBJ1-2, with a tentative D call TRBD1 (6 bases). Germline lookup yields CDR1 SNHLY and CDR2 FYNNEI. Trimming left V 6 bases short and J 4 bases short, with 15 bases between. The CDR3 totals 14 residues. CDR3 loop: CASREDSRAYGYTF. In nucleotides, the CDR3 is TGTGCCAGCAGGGAGGACAGTCGAGCCTATGGCTACACCTTC.

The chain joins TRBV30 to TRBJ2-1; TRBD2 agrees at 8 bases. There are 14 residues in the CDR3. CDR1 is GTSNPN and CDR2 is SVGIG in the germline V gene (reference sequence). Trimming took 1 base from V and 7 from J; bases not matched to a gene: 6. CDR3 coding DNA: TGTGCCTGGAGTGGACGGACTAGCCCTAATGAGCAGTTCTTC. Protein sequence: CAWSGRTSPNEQFF.

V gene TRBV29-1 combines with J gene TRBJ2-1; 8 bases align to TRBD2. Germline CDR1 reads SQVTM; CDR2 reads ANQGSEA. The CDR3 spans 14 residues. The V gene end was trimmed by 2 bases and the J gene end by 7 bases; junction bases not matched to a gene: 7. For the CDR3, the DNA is TGCAGCGTTGAATTTACTAGCGGCGAGAATGAGCAGTTCTTC. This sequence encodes CSVEFTSGENEQFF.

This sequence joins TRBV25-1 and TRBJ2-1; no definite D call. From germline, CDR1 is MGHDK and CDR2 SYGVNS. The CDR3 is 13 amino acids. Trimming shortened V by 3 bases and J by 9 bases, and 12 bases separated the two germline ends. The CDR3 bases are TGTGCCAGCAGTGATTCCACCATCGGTGAGCAGTTCTTC. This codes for CASSDSTIGEQFF.

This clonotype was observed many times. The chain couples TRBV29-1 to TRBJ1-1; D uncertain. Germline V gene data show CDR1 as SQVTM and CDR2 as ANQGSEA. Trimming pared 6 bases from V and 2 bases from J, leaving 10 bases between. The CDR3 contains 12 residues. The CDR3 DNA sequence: TGCAGCGTGGCTCCGGGTAACACTGAAGCTTTCTTT. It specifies CSVAPGNTEAFF.

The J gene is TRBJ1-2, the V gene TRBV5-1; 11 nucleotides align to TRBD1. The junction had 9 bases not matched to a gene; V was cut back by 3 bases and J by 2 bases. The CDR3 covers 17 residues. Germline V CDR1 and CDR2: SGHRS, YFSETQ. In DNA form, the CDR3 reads TGCGCCAGCAGCTCGGACAGGGGGCTCGGTCGGAACTATGGCTACACCTTC. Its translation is CASSSDRGLGRNYGYTF.

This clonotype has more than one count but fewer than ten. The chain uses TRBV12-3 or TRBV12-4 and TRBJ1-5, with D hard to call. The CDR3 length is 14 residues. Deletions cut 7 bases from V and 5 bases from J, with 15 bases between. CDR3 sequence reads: CASIAAGLDQPQHF. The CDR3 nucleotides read TGTGCCAGCATCGCGGCGGGTTTGGATCAGCCCCAGCATTTT.

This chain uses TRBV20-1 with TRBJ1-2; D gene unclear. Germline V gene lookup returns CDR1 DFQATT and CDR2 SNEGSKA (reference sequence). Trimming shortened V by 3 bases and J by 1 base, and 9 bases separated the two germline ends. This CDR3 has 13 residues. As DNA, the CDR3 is TGCAGTGCTAGTCCCGGAATTAACTATGGCTACACCTTC. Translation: CSASPGINYGYTF.

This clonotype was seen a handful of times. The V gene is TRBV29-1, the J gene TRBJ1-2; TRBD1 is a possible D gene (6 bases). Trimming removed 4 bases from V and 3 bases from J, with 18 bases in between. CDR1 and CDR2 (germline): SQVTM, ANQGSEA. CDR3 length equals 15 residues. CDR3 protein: CSVGGGIGPDYGYTF. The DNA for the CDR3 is TGCAGCGTTGGGGGGGGCATTGGGCCAGACTATGGCTACACCTTC.

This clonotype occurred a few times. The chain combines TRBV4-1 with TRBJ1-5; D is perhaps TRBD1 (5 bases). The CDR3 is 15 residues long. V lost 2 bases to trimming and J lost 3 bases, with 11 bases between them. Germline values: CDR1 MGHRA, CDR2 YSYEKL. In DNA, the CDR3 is TGCGCCAGCAGCCAATGGTTGGGGGTCAATCAGCCCCAGCATTTT. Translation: CASSQWLGVNQPQHF.